These 14 T cell receptor beta chains originate from one sample sequenced in a study of response to subunit inactivated influenza vaccine. MiXCR, run by TCRdb on the RT-PCR reads, gives a single entry per CDR3 protein. The data show 500,000 to 650,000 distinct CDR3 sequences, with under 9% seen just once and 13% held by the top ten. The material was PBMCs from blood, obtained roughly 24 months after vaccination. The receptors come from a man aged 50 to 69 who received an inactivated influenza vaccine.

There are many counts of this clonotype. The chain joins TRBV29-1 to TRBJ1-3; no clear D gene. The V gene's germline CDR1 is SQVTM and CDR2 ANQGSEA. This CDR3 comprises 12 residues. Deletions cut 4 bases from V and 3 bases from J, with 7 bases between. In nucleotides, the CDR3 is TGCAGCGTTGCTGACGGTGGAAACACCATATATTTT. Translating it yields CSVADGGNTIYF.

The chain combines TRBV15 with TRBJ2-4; D is possibly TRBD2 (5 bases). V gave up 8 bases and J gave up 3 bases, with 11 bases separating them. Germline assignment: CDR1 LNHNV and CDR2 YYDKDF (reference sequence). The CDR3 contains 13 residues. CDR3 sequence (DNA): TGTGCCACCTCCGGGGTAGGCAAAAACATTCAGTACTTC. It specifies CATSGVGKNIQYF. Based on the CDR3 plus reference TRBV15 and TRBJ2-4, the full variable domain is DAMVIQNPRYQVTQFGKPVTLSCSQTLNHNVMYWYQQKSSQAPKLLFHYYDKDFNNEADTPDNFQSRRPNTSFCFLDIRSPGLGDTAMYLCATSGVGKNIQYFGAGTRLSVL.

This clonotype was found many times. V gene TRBV28 combines with J gene TRBJ2-1, with 10 bases lining up with TRBD1. Per germline, CDR1 MDHEN and CDR2 SYDVKM. Unmatched junction bases numbered 13, after V lost 8 bases and J lost 6 bases. CDR3 length: 16 residues. The CDR3 bases are TGTGCCAGCCGAACTGCGGGGACAGGGGCTCCCAATGAGCAGTTCTTC. As protein: CASRTAGTGAPNEQFF. Supplemented by reference TRBV28 and TRBJ2-1, the full variable domain reads DVKVTQSSRYLVKRTGEKVFLECVQDMDHENMFWYRQDPGLGLRLIYFSYDVKMKEKGDIPEGYSVSREKKERFSLILESASTNQTSMYLCASRTAGTGAPNEQFFGPGTRLTVL.

This clonotype was picked up a small number of times. The chain is built from TRBV12-3 or TRBV12-4 and TRBJ2-5, with D tentatively TRBD1 (5 bases). With 6 bases removed from V and 5 bases from J, the gap between germline ends came to 13 bases. The CDR3 covers 13 residues. The CDR3 nucleotides read TGTGCCAGCAGAGATGGGGCAGGGGAGACCCAGTACTTC. Translating it yields CASRDGAGETQYF.

This clonotype was recorded at least ten times. The chain has TRBV24-1 and TRBJ2-1; 8 bases align to TRBD1. CDR1 and CDR2 (germline): KGHDR, SFDVKD. This CDR3 is built from 15 residues. The V and J ends lost 5 bases and 6 bases, in that order; junction bases with no gene match: 8. Written as DNA, the CDR3 is TGTGCCACCAGTGCCACCGACAGGGGCCTCAATGAGCAGTTCTTC. This translates into CATSATDRGLNEQFF.

This clonotype was picked up many times. This CDR3 reads CASSHAAGYNEQFF. The CDR3 DNA reads TGTGCCAGCAGCCATGCCGCCGGTTACAATGAGCAGTTCTTC. The chain uses TRBV3-1 and TRBJ2-1; D ambiguous. The V end was cut by 3 bases, the J end by 4 bases, with 10 bases between. The CDR3 runs 14 residues. The germline CDR1 and CDR2 sequences are LGHDT and YNNKEL (reference sequence).

CDR3 region: CASSELVGPISNQPQHF. The CDR3 nucleotides are TGCGCCAGCAGTGAGTTAGTAGGTCCAATTAGCAATCAGCCCCAGCATTTT. This chain uses TRBV10-2 with TRBJ1-5, with no clear D. The V and J ends lost 1 base and 0 bases respectively, with 13 bases between them. CDR3 length: 17 amino acids. Per germline, CDR1 WSHSY and CDR2 SAAADI.

This clonotype was picked up many times. The V and J genes are TRBV11-1 and TRBJ2-2; 9 bases agree with TRBD2. The length of the CDR3 is 18 residues. The trim removed 0 bases at V and 3 bases at J, leaving 8 bases unmatched. In germline, CDR1 is SGHAT, CDR2 FQDESV (reference sequence). Written as DNA, the CDR3 is TGTGCCAGCAGCTTAGCGCGGACTAGCGTCATATACACCGGGGAGCTGTTTTTT. Its translation is CASSLARTSVIYTGELFF.

V and J are TRBV9 and TRBJ1-6; 12 bases map to TRBD1. V shed 3 bases, J shed 11 bases, and the junction held 6 bases outside the gene matches. The CDR3 totals 15 residues. Germline values: CDR1 SGDLS, CDR2 YYNGEE. CDR3 in DNA: TGTGCCAGCAGCGGCGGGACAGGGGGCCTCACACCCCTCCACTTT. Translating it yields CASSGGTGGLTPLHF.

This clonotype was counted a few times. The genes are TRBV6-1 and TRBJ2-7; D perhaps matches TRBD2 (5 bases). This CDR3 has 16 residues. Trimming stripped 1 base from V and 5 bases from J, with 18 bases between. CDR1 and CDR2 from the germline V gene are MNHNS and SASEGT. The CDR3 nucleotides are TGTGCCAGCAGTGAAGAAGAGGGCCTAGCCAGAAACGAGCAGTACTTC. It encodes CASSEEEGLARNEQYF.

In regard to this clonotype: This may come from a read error, since a much larger clone is one base off. V is TRBV20-1 and J is TRBJ2-5, with TRBD2 matching 15 bases. CDR1 is DFQATT and CDR2 is SNEGSKA in the germline V gene (reference sequence). The CDR3 contains 16 residues. The trim removed 0 bases at V and 2 bases at J, leaving 1 base unmatched. CDR3 residues: CSAREGLAGGQETQYF. In DNA form, the CDR3 reads TGCAGTGCTAGAGAAGGACTAGCGGGAGGGCAAGAGACCCAGTACTTC.

This chain links TRBV29-1 with TRBJ1-2, with D unresolved. Germline V lookup: CDR1 SQVTM, CDR2 ANQGSEA. V was clipped by 5 bases and J by 8 bases, with 18 bases between them. There are 13 residues in the CDR3. DNA of the CDR3: TGCAGCGTTACCCCGAACGCCGGCGGCGGCTACACCTTC. Translation: CSVTPNAGGGYTF.

The V gene is TRBV5-1, the J gene TRBJ1-1, with 7 positions matching TRBD1. Looked up from germline, CDR1 is SGHRS and CDR2 is YFSETQ. The CDR3 sequence is 14 residues long. V gave up 0 bases and J gave up 8 bases; unmatched junction bases: 7. The CDR3 DNA is TGCGCCAGCAGCTTGGCGGGACAGACTATAGAAGCTTTCTTT. It yields the protein CASSLAGQTIEAFF.

This clonotype was seen at least ten times. This sequence joins TRBV18 and TRBJ2-2; D perhaps matches TRBD2 (6 bases). This CDR3 is built from 14 residues. Trimming cost V 4 bases and J 3 bases, with 9 bases left between them. Germline CDR1 is KGHSH and CDR2 is LQKENI. The CDR3 sequence: CASSLGGYTGELFF. The CDR3 DNA follows: TGTGCCAGCTCACTGGGAGGTTACACCGGGGAGCTGTTTTTT.